The 2 T cell receptor beta chains listed next were all sequenced from one sample in a study of blood T cell repertoires in COVID-19. Using immunoSEQ multiplex PCR, the repertoire was profiled, and TCRdb retains in-frame clones only, with some absent. Of under 250,000 clones listed, around 90% are singletons. The sequenced sample consisted of peripheral blood. These receptors originate from a man older than 75 with acute or convalescent COVID-19.

The rearrangement joins TRBV29-1 to TRBJ1-3; TRBD1 is a possible D gene (6 bases). Trimming left V 4 bases short and J 0 bases short, with 13 bases between. Per the germline V gene, CDR1 is SQVTM and CDR2 is ANQGSEA. The CDR3 contains 15 residues. The CDR3 region has the DNA TGCAGCGTTGCAGAACAGGGTTACTCTGGAAACACCATATATTTT. Its protein is CSVAEQGYSGNTIYF. Full variable domain (remainder filled in from reference TRBV29-1 and TRBJ1-3): SAVISQKPSRDICQRGTSLTIQCQVDSQVTMMFWYRQQPGQSLTLIATANQGSEATYESGFVIDKFPISRPNLTFSTLTVSNMSPEDSSIYLCSVAEQGYSGNTIYFGEGSWLTVV.

This rearrangement joins TRBV7-3 to TRBJ2-1; 10 bases agree with TRBD2. After removal of 5 bases from V and 8 bases from J, the junction contained 6 bases not matched to a gene. The CDR3 spans 14 residues. Germline V gene sequence: CDR1 SGHTA, CDR2 FQGTGA. In nucleotides, the CDR3 is TGTGCCAGCAGCCCGGGACTAGCGTCCGATGAGCAGTTCTTC. As protein: CASSPGLASDEQFF. Drawing the rest from reference TRBV7-3 and TRBJ2-1, the complete variable domain is GAGVSQTPSNKVTEKGKYVELRCDPISGHTALYWYRQSLGQGPEFLIYFQGTGAADDSGLPNDRFFAVRPEGSVSTLKIQRTERGDSAVYLCASSPGLASDEQFFGPGTRLTVL.